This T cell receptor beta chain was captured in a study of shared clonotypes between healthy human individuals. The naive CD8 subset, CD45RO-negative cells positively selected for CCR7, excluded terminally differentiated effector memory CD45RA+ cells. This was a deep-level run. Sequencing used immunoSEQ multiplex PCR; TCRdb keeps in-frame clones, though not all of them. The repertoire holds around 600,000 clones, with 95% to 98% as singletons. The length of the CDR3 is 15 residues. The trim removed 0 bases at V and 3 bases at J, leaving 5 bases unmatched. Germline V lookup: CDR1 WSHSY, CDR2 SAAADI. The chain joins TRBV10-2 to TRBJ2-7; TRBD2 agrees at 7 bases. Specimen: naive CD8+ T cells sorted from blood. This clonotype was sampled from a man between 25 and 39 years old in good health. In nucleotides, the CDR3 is TGCGCCAGCAGTGAGTCGGGCGGGAGACTCTACGAGCAGTACTTC. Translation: CASSESGGRLYEQYF.